The rows below give T cell receptor beta chains drawn from one sample of a study of T cell responses to AZD1222 COVID-19 vaccine. Assay used: immunoSEQ multiplex PCR; TCRdb lists only in-frame clones, some missing. The table has around 140,000 clones, approximately 90% seen once. Sequenced material: peripheral blood, taken on day 0 of AZD1222 vaccination. The receptors were sampled from an adult in good health. Each CDR3 is given with its conserved first and last residue. A D gene is named only where the DNA matches it firmly. Part of the rows lack a size; the others show once, few, many or a class for expanded clones.

TRBJ1-2,TRBV7-3,.,TRBD1,TGTGCCAGCAGCTCCCAACAGGGGGCAGATGGCTACACCTTC,CASSSQQGADGYTF
TRBJ1-6,TRBV7-2,.,.,TGTGCCAGCAGCTTATTGGGGTTTAATTCACCCCTCCACTTT,CASSLLGFNSPLHF
TRBJ2-4,TRBV5-6,.,.,TGTGCCAGCAGCGGGGGGGACACTGTAGCCAAAAACATTCAGTACTTC,CASSGGDTVAKNIQYF
TRBJ1-4,TRBV7-6,once,.,TGTGCCAGCAGCGGGACACCCGCAACTAATGAAAAACTGTTTTTT,CASSGTPATNEKLFF
TRBJ1-6,TRBV29-1,.,.,TGCAGCGTTTCCGACAGAGACAATTCACCCCTCCACTTT,CSVSDRDNSPLHF
TRBJ2-7,TRBV6-5,.,.,TGTGCCAGCAGTTACCGAGGGGGGGGCAACGAGCAGTACTTC,CASSYRGGGNEQYF
TRBJ1-5,TRBV12-3/TRBV12-4,.,.,TGTGCCAGCAGTTTACAGGGGTCTCAGCCCCAGCATTTT,CASSLQGSQPQHF
TRBJ1-2,TRBV7-2,.,.,TGTGCCAGCCGTATTCTTTATGGCTACACCTTC,CASRILYGYTF
TRBJ2-2,TRBV6-5,.,.,TGTGCCAGCAGGAACAGGGGAGGCGGCACCGGGGAGCTGTTTTTT,CASRNRGGGTGELFF
TRBJ1-1,TRBV9,.,.,TGTGCCAGCAGCGTAGACAGGAACACTGAAGCTTTCTTT,CASSVDRNTEAFF
TRBJ2-5,TRBV2,.,.,TGTGCCAGCAATCTCGTGGGGGGGGCCCAAGAGACCCAGTACTTC,CASNLVGGAQETQYF
TRBJ1-2,TRBV7-2,once,.,TGTGCCAGCGATCCGGGGGGCTCCTGGTCGGCTGGCTACACCTTC,CASDPGGSWSAGYTF
TRBJ1-5,TRBV30,.,.,TGTGCCTGGAGTACATACCAGGGGATTAGCAATCAGCCCCAGCATTTT,CAWSTYQGISNQPQHF
TRBJ1-1,TRBV28,.,.,TGTGCCACCGCCCCGGGGTTGGGAACTGAAGCTTTCTTT,CATAPGLGTEAFF
TRBJ2-5,TRBV4-3,.,.,TGCGCCAGCAGCCAAGATACACGGGGGGAGACCCAGTACTTC,CASSQDTRGETQYF
TRBJ2-7,TRBV3-1/TRBV3-2,.,.,TGTGCCAGCAGCCCCGCCCCCAGGGTTCCCTACGAGCAGTACTTC,CASSPAPRVPYEQYF
TRBJ2-7,TRBV24-1,.,TRBD1,TGTGCCACCGGGGGACAGGCTTCGGGGGAGCAGTACTTC,CATGGQASGEQYF
TRBJ1-6,TRBV9,.,.,TGTGCCAGCAGCGTAGATCAGAGGGCAAATAATTCACCCCTCCACTTT,CASSVDQRANNSPLHF
TRBJ1-1,TRBV4-3,once,.,TGCGCCAGCAGCCAAGATGTTCGGTCGAACACTGAAGCTTTCTTT,CASSQDVRSNTEAFF
TRBJ2-5,TRBV5-1,.,.,TGCGCCAGCAGCTCGGGACAAATCGGGTTAGAGACCCAGTACTTC,CASSSGQIGLETQYF
TRBJ1-5,TRBV11-2,once,TRBD1,TGTGCCAGCAGCCGAGACAGGGTGTTGCAGCCCCAGCATTTT,CASSRDRVLQPQHF
TRBJ1-1,TRBV13,.,.,TGTGCCAGCATGCACAGGGTTAGAAAACCTGAAGCTTTCTTT,CASMHRVRKPEAFF
TRBJ2-3,TRBV2,.,TRBD2,TGTGCCAGCAGTCTAAGGACTGAGGGCGGGGGGGGCACAGATACGCAGTATTTT,CASSLRTEGGGGTDTQYF
TRBJ2-5,TRBV6-2/TRBV6-3,.,.,TGTGCCAGCAGCTCCATAGCGTGGGAAGGGAAGACCCAGTACTTC,CASSSIAWEGKTQYF
TRBJ1-2,TRBV11-2,.,.,TGTGCCAGCAGCCCCGATCTCCAACTTGGCTACACCTTC,CASSPDLQLGYTF
TRBJ1-1,TRBV30,.,.,TGTGCCTGGATGGACACTGAAGCTTTCTTT,CAWMDTEAFF
TRBJ2-7,TRBV3-1/TRBV3-2,few,.,TGTGCCAGCAGCTACGAGCAGTACTTC,CASSYEQYF
TRBJ1-1,TRBV19,.,TRBD1,TGTGCCAGTAGTATCCCTGGGACAGGAACGGTCACTGAAGCTTTCTTT,CASSIPGTGTVTEAFF
TRBJ2-5,TRBV7-2,medium-sized,.,TGTGCCAGCAGCCCCCGCAGCGGGCCGGGCGAGACCCAGTACTTC,CASSPRSGPGETQYF
TRBJ1-1,TRBV6-5,.,.,TGTGCCAGCAGTTACTCGACGTCTGGGCTGCGCGTTGAAGCTTTCTTT,CASSYSTSGLRVEAFF
TRBJ1-5,TRBV2,.,.,TGTGCCAGCAGTCGCTGGGGAGGGGGAGGGGAGCCCCAGCATTTT,CASSRWGGGGEPQHF
TRBJ2-7,TRBV4-1,few,.,TGCGCCAGCAGCCAAGGTAGGGGCTCCTACGAGCAGTACTTC,CASSQGRGSYEQYF
TRBJ1-2,TRBV15,.,.,TGTGCCACCAGCGCCCGGGTTGGCCAGGCGGTTGGCTACACCTTC,CATSARVGQAVGYTF
TRBJ1-1,TRBV27,.,.,TGTGCCAGCAGTTTAGTATCTTCCAGAATCGGGTGGACTGAAGCTTTCTTT,CASSLVSSRIGWTEAFF
TRBJ1-5,TRBV19,.,TRBD1,TGTGCCAGTAGTCCAGGGGGCGGCAATCAGCCCCAGCATTTT,CASSPGGGNQPQHF
TRBJ2-1,TRBV4-3,.,TRBD1,TGCGCCAGCAGCCAGGACAGGGGGAATAACAATGAGCAGTTCTTC,CASSQDRGNNNEQFF
TRBJ1-2,TRBV11-2,.,.,TGTGCCAGCAGCTTCCATGACAGTTATGGCTACACCTTC,CASSFHDSYGYTF
TRBJ1-6,TRBV25-1,.,TRBD1,TGTGCCAGCAGCCCTACCACAGGGGGCTCCTATAATTCACCCCTCCACTTT,CASSPTTGGSYNSPLHF
TRBJ1-5,TRBV28,.,.,TGTGCCAGCAGTTTCAGAGGTCCTCAGCCCCAGCATTTT,CASSFRGPQPQHF
TRBJ2-5,TRBV29-1,once,.,TGCAGCGTTGTCGCGGGGAGACAAGAGACCCAGTACTTC,CSVVAGRQETQYF
TRBJ2-1,TRBV6-2/TRBV6-3,.,TRBD2,TGTGCCAGCAGTTACCTCCTCCCGTCCAGCGGGGCCCACCCATACTACAATGAGCAGTTCTTC,CASSYLLPSSGAHPYYNEQFF
TRBJ1-6,TRBV12-2,.,.,TGTGCAAGTCGCTTTACTTCGGGGGATCGGGGATATAATTCACCCCTCCACTTT,CASRFTSGDRGYNSPLHF
TRBJ1-6,TRBV6-2/TRBV6-3,.,TRBD1,TGTGCCAGCAGTAAACCGCAGGGGGCTAGATCACCCCTCCACTTT,CASSKPQGARSPLHF
TRBJ1-1,TRBV19,once,.,TGTGCCAGTAGTTTTAGCACTGAAGCTTTCTTT,CASSFSTEAFF
TRBJ1-3,TRBV21-1,.,.,TGTGCCAGCAGCAAATCCCTCTCTGGAAACACCATATATTTT,CASSKSLSGNTIYF
TRBJ1-5,TRBV5-4,.,.,TGTGCCAGCAGCTTGGAAGGCACGAATCAGCCCCAGCATTTT,CASSLEGTNQPQHF
TRBJ2-2,TRBV4-3,.,TRBD1,TGCGCCAGCAGCCAAGAAGTGGGGACAGGAGCCACCGGGGAGCTGTTTTTT,CASSQEVGTGATGELFF
TRBJ2-1,TRBV5-5,.,TRBD2,TGTGCCAGCAGCTTGCTAGCGGGGGCCAACTACAATGAGCAGTTCTTC,CASSLLAGANYNEQFF
TRBJ2-7,TRBV10-3,.,TRBD1,TGTGCCACTAGGGACAGCTTATACGAGCAGTACTTC,CATRDSLYEQYF
TRBJ2-5,TRBV5-1,.,TRBD2,TGCGCCAGCACCTCACTAGCGGGGCGCCAAGAGACCCAGTACTTC,CASTSLAGRQETQYF
TRBJ1-1,TRBV6-1,.,.,TGTGCCAGCAGTGAAGGGGTGTTGGGGTATTTGAACACTGAAGCTTTCTTT,CASSEGVLGYLNTEAFF
TRBJ1-1,TRBV15,.,.,TGTGCCACCAGCAGAGGTGCTGAAGCTTTCTTT,CATSRGAEAFF
TRBJ1-1,TRBV27,.,TRBD1,TGTGCCAGCAGTTTCAATCGCAGGGGGCTGGTTCGGGATAACACTGAAGCTTTCTTT,CASSFNRRGLVRDNTEAFF
TRBJ1-3,TRBV18,.,.,TGTGCCAGCTCACCACCGTCGGCGGCAGGAAACACCATATATTTT,CASSPPSAAGNTIYF
TRBJ2-5,TRBV4-1,.,.,TGCGCCAGCAGCCAAGATGTACGGATCCAAGAGACCCAGTACTTC,CASSQDVRIQETQYF